This T cell receptor beta chain was observed in a study of early T cells in non-severe SARS-CoV-2 infection. The V end lost 7 bases, the J end lost 1 base, and 7 bases lay between the germline ends. The CDR3 has 12 amino acids. Germline loops: CDR1 SNHLY, CDR2 FYNNEI. This clonotype appeared a few times. Attachment of unique molecular identifiers to individual cDNA molecules was performed. TCRdb processed the 5' RACE reads anew with MiXCR; each CDR3 protein has one entry. The table lists 87,000 or so distinct CDR3 sequences, 12% to 15% of them singletons, with roughly 6% in the top ten. This receptor was identified in an adult who was a healthcare worker with PCR-confirmed SARS-CoV-2 infection or an uninfected control (not recorded which). Sequencing was performed on whole blood. The chain recombines TRBV2 with TRBJ2-5; the D gene is possibly TRBD2 (6 bases). In DNA form, the CDR3 reads TGTGCCAGCACGCGGGGCCAAGAGACCCAGTACTTC. This translates into CASTRGQETQYF.